This T cell receptor (beta chain) was sequenced during a study of OX40 agonist ivuxolimab in advanced cancers. Study summary: Clinicians treated patients with ivuxolimab, an agonistic anti-OX40 (CD134) antibody. Study results and caveats: Dose levels from 0.1 to 3.0 mg/kg saw CD4+ and CD8+ blood T cells expand clonally by week 6. CD8+ T cells averaged more expanded clones than CD4+.

On cycle 4 day 1 and cycle 7 day 1, as well as at baseline, blood was sampled. As concerns this clone: Its antigen is as yet unknown.

Here immunoSEQ multiplex PCR was the method, and the copy in TCRdb shows in-frame clones only, minus some. The sample gives roughly 74,000 clones, around 87% of which show up once; approximately 0.54% is in the top ten. The specimen comprised CD4+ or CD8+ T cells sorted from blood, sampled in a trial of the OX40 agonist ivuxolimab. The clonotype comes from an adult with an advanced solid tumor such as melanoma, head and neck, liver or kidney cancer.

In DNA form, the CDR3 reads TGTGCCAGCAGTCCCCGACAGGGATGGGGTGAGCAGTACTTC. Translated, it gives CASSPRQGWGEQYF. This chain joins TRBV27 and TRBJ2-7; 7 bases agree with TRBD1. CDR3 size: 14 residues. The junction had 11 bases not matched to a gene; V was cut back by 5 bases and J by 7 bases. In germline, CDR1 is MNHEY, CDR2 SMNVEV (reference sequence).